The sample holds many counts of the clone carrying this T cell receptor beta chain. This sample stems from a study of human T cells and chemical hapten exposure. Study-wide background: Diagnoses of alopecia areata, totalis or universalis occurred in mostly female patients. Across samples, TCR yields varied, mostly owing to small differences in pooled library volumes.

The V gene's germline CDR1 is SGDLS and CDR2 YYNGEE. V lost 4 bases and J lost 4, with 17 bases in between. The CDR3 runs 15 residues. Time point here: patch test 1, 2 weeks after DPC sensitization. Treatment described: therapeutic diphenylcyclopropenone sensitization with weekly scalp DPC. The study extracted total RNA from unfractionated whole blood. Individual cDNA molecules received unique molecular identifiers in the library. Each CDR3 protein is one row after TCRdb ran MiXCR on the RACE reads. This sample yields fewer than 400,000 distinct CDR3 sequences, of which under 8% are seen a single time; more than 7% belongs to the top ten.

The rearrangement joins TRBV9 to TRBJ1-1; D gene uncertain. This specimen consisted of whole blood, obtained in connection with sensitization to the hapten diphenylcyclopropenone (DPC). The source is a woman under 30 with alopecia areata. Some clones in this sample may be carry-over from other donors' samples. CDR3 protein: CASSPLVPRTTEAFF. The DNA for the CDR3 is TGTGCCAGCAGCCCTCTAGTCCCCAGGACCACTGAAGCTTTCTTT.